The 9 T cell receptor beta chains presented below share a single source sample, sequenced in a study of T cells in tuberculosis. Some clones are missing from TCRdb's copy, which holds only in-frame ones; the method was immunoSEQ multiplex PCR. The sample records tens of thousands of clones, roughly 85% being singletons. Time point defined: new active TB diagnosis, blood taken before or within 7 days of starting treatment. Here the sequenced sample was PBMCs, taken at tuberculosis diagnosis. The source is an adult with tuberculosis.

The chain joins TRBV6-6 to TRBJ2-1, with TRBD2 matching 8 bases. The CDR3 sequence is 14 residues long. V was pared by 8 bases and J by 1 base, with 4 bases of the junction left unmatched. In germline, CDR1 is MNHNY, CDR2 SVGAGI (reference sequence). The CDR3 region has the DNA TGTGCCAGCGGCGGGGGGCTTTCCTACAATGAGCAGTTCTTC. Protein: CASGGGLSYNEQFF.

A remark on this clone: Its ends do not fully match the called genes, so a read error is possible. The chain has TRBV4-2 and TRBJ2-7, with D perhaps TRBD2 (6 bases). The germline gives CDR1 LGHNA, CDR2 YNFKEQ. CDR3 length equals 12 residues. The DNA for the CDR3 is TGTGCCAGCAGCCAAGGCGGGACGCCTCCGGACTTC. Translated, it gives CASSQGGTPPDF.

This clone has just one count. V gene TRBV7-9 combines with J gene TRBJ2-7, with 8 bases that match TRBD1. The trim removed 5 bases at V and 5 bases at J, leaving 8 bases unmatched. Germline loops: CDR1 SEHNR, CDR2 FQNEAQ (reference sequence). CDR3 length equals 14 residues. CDR3 DNA sequence: TGTGCCAGCAGCCTTCAAGACAGGGGTGACGAGCAGTACTTC. It yields the protein CASSLQDRGDEQYF.

Only a few counts were recorded for this clone. The V call is TRBV7-9, the J call TRBJ2-7, with TRBD1 identical over 8 bases. Germline CDR1 SEHNR, CDR2 FQNEAQ (reference sequence). V gave up 5 bases and J gave up 0 bases; unmatched junction bases: 6. This CDR3 is built from 15 residues. Here the CDR3 reads CASSTSGTGSYEQYF. In DNA, the CDR3 is TGTGCCAGCAGCACTTCCGGGACAGGCTCCTACGAGCAGTACTTC.

The chain links TRBV4-1 to TRBJ2-3, with a weak D call TRBD2 (6 bases). V was shortened by 5 bases and J by 0 bases, with 9 bases between the two germline ends. The CDR3 sequence is 14 residues long. CDR1 and CDR2 from the germline V gene are MGHRA and YSYEKL. CDR3 sequence: CASSGLASTDTQYF. CDR3 in DNA: TGCGCCAGCAGCGGTCTAGCGAGCACAGATACGCAGTATTTT.

V is TRBV15 and J is TRBJ1-6; TRBD1 matches 7 bases. The CDR3 extends over 15 amino acids. Germline V lookup: CDR1 LNHNV, CDR2 YYDKDF (reference sequence). The J segment lost 7 bases and the V segment lost 5 bases, leaving 8 bases of the junction unmatched. The CDR3 region has the DNA TGTGCCACCAGCGTACGACAGGGAGGAAATTCACCCCTCCACTTT. Translating it yields CATSVRQGGNSPLHF.

The chain is built from TRBV28 and TRBJ1-2; D ambiguous. Trimming stripped 9 bases from V and 6 bases from J, with 14 bases between. Germline assignment: CDR1 MDHEN and CDR2 SYDVKM. This CDR3 contains 12 residues. The CDR3 region has the DNA TGTGCCAGTCAAAGCGGATTTAATGGCTACACCTTC. This sequence encodes CASQSGFNGYTF.

This chain's CDR3 is CASSETSGGHNTGELFF. The CDR3 DNA follows: TGTGCCAGCTCAGAGACTAGCGGGGGCCATAACACCGGGGAGCTGTTTTTT. The rearrangement uses TRBV18 and TRBJ2-2; 12 bases align to TRBD2. The CDR3 is made up of 17 amino acids. Germline V gives CDR1 KGHSH, CDR2 LQKENI. Losses at the gene ends were 5 bases for V and 2 bases for J; bases not matched to a gene: 6. The full variable domain, with the rest looked up from reference TRBV18 and TRBJ2-2, is NAGVMQNPRHLVRRRGQEARLRCSPMKGHSHVYWYRQLPEEGLKFMVYLQKENIIDESGMPKERFSAEFPKEGPSILRIQQVVRGDSAAYFCASSETSGGHNTGELFFGEGSRLTVL.

V usage is TRBV11-3 and J usage is TRBJ2-1, with TRBD2 identical over 8 bases. J gave up 0 bases and V 1 base, and 2 bases lay outside the gene matches. Germline values: CDR1 SGHNT, CDR2 YENEEA. This CDR3 is 16 amino acids long. As DNA, the CDR3 is TGTGCCAGCAGCTTAGCGGGAGGGCGCTCCTACAATGAGCAGTTCTTC. It encodes CASSLAGGRSYNEQFF.